This T cell receptor (beta chain) came from a study of T cell changes during pregnancy in multiple sclerosis. Trimming removed 0 bases from V and 6 bases from J; junction bases left unmatched: 2. This CDR3 contains 15 residues. The germline V gene encodes CDR1 SGHTA and CDR2 FQGTGA. Generated by immunoSEQ multiplex PCR, the TCRdb table keeps only in-frame clones and is missing some. The sample carries around 69,000 clones, 85% to 95% recorded once. Sample: peripheral blood, taken in the third trimester of pregnancy. The TCR originated in a female donor in good health, enrolled as a control in a pregnancy study. This chain uses TRBV7-3 with TRBJ2-2; 9 bases map to TRBD2. The CDR3 DNA reads as TGTGCCAGCAGCTTAACAGCGGGAGGCCCCGGGGAGCTGTTTTTT. It yields the protein CASSLTAGGPGELFF.